This T cell receptor beta chain is from a study of blood T cell repertoires in COVID-19. Whole-study context: The United States, Italy and Spain were the sources of the acute and convalescent COVID-19 samples. Sample material is recorded as cDNA or gDNA derived from T cells, B-cell-depleted T cells, or PBMCs.

Sequencing was performed with immunoSEQ multiplex PCR; in TCRdb, only in-frame clones are kept and a portion is missing. The table lists 250,000 or so clones, 86% of them singletons. This clonotype was sampled from a man aged 35 to 55 with active or convalescent COVID-19. Sequencing was carried out using peripheral blood.

The chain's CDR3 is CATSDYFSSGTNTGELFF. In DNA form, the CDR3 reads TGTGCCACCAGTGATTATTTCTCTAGCGGGACGAACACCGGGGAGCTGTTTTTT. This chain links TRBV24-1 with TRBJ2-2; 9 positions match TRBD2. Looked up from germline, CDR1 is KGHDR and CDR2 is SFDVKD. The length of the CDR3 is 18 residues. With 2 bases clipped from V and 0 bases from J, the junction kept 6 bases outside the gene matches.